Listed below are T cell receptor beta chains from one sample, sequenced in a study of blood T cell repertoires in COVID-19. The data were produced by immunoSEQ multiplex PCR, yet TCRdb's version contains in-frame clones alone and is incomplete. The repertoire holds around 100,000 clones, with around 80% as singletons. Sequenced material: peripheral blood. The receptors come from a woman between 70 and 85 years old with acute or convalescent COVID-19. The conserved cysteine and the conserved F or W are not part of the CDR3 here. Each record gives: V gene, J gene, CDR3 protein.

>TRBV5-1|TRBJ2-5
ASSLGAGETQY
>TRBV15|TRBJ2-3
ATSRDPADTQY
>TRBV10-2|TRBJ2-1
ASTLAGDYNEQF
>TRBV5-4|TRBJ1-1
ASSPDRETEAF
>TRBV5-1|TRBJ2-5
ASVQADTQETQY
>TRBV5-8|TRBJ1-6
ASSLNTGTGVDSPLH
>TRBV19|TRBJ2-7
ASSIDGAGSPYEQY
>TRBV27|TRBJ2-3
ASSLLAGYTDTQY
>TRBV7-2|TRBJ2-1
ASRTTSGGGNEQF
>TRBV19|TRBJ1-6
ASSTHSLH
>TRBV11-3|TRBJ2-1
ASKAGGQGEQF
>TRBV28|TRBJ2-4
ASSLGGDLAKNIQY
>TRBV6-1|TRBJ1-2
ASSERGNYGYT
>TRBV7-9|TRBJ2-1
AITIRTSGGNYNEQF
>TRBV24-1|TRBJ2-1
ATSDPRDYSYNEQF
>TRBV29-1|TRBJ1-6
SVEWGQASSYNSPLH
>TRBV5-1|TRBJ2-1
ASSLEGLAGYNEQF
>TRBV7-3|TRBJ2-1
ASSLRRLAGGPNEQF
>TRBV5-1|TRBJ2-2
ASSLYGGLNTGELF
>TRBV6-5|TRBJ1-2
ASTLDRVYGYT
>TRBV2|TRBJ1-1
ASREDRVEAF
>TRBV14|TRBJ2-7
ASSRTGYEQY
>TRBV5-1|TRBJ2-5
ASSLDGQGVGETQY
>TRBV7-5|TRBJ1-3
AGGPGERSGNTIY
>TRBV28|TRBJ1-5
ASSRGHGSNQPQH
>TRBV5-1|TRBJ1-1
ASSLAEDTEAF
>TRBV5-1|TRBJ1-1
ASRPNGGNTEAF
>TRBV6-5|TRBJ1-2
ASSPRDVYGYT
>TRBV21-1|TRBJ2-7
ASSKAHRLAGNDEQY
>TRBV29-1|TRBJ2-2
SVPRENTGELF
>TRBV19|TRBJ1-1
ASGLLGNTEAF
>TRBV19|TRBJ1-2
ASKLGGVDYGYT
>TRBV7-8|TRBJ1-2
ASSHRSNRIDGYT
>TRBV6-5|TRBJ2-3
ASSKDRGGTDTQY
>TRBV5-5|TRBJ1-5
ASSSSGQVNSQPQH
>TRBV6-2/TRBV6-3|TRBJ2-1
ASSFPTRGLAVYNEQF
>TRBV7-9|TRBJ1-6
ASSPSRDNSPLH
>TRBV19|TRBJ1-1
ASSIQGATGTEAF
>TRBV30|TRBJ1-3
AWSHGGNSGNTIY
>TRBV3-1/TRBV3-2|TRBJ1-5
ASSQAGDSQPQH
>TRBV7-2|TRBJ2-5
ASRSTGRAGETQY
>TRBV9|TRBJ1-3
ASSGDRGPSGNTIY
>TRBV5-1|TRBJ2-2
ASSPRPNTGELF
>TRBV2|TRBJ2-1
ASLAGAVRDEQF